Below, 11 T cell receptor beta chains from the same sample are listed, as sequenced in a study of T cells after somatic rescue of genetic block. The protocol was immunoSEQ multiplex PCR, while the TCRdb copy is restricted to in-frame clones and leaves out a portion. The repertoire holds under 150,000 clones, 75% to 95% seen once, with about 1.5% in the top ten. The source material was peripheral blood mononuclear cells (PBMCs). The receptors were sampled from a woman aged 18-29 years.

V gene TRBV5-1 combines with J gene TRBJ2-7; D remains ambiguous. Between the trimmed V and J ends, which lost 0 bases and 6 bases, there was a span of 10 bases. CDR1 SGHRS and CDR2 YFSETQ come from the germline V gene. The CDR3 has 13 residues. The CDR3 DNA reads as TGCGCCAGCAGCTTGGGAAGGGATAGCGAGCAGTACTTC. It is translated as CASSLGRDSEQYF.

V and J are TRBV12-1 and TRBJ2-2; TRBD1 is taken as the D call from the table, unchecked against the DNA. TRBV12-1 is a recognized pseudogene. CDR3 length: 20 residues. This chain's CDR3 is CASSSPRQGGNRSNTGELFF. The CDR3 bases are TGTGCCAGCAGCTCCCCGCGACAGGGGGGAAATAGATCGAACACCGGGGAGCTGTTTTTT.

This clone showed up just once. The chain is built from TRBV29-1 and TRBJ2-5, with D perhaps TRBD2 (5 bases). Germline lookup yields CDR1 SQVTM and CDR2 ANQGSEA. The CDR3 loop spans 13 amino acids. V lost 0 bases, J lost 5 bases, and 10 bases lay in between. The CDR3 protein is CSVEEAGAETQYF. CDR3 sequence (DNA): TGCAGCGTTGAAGAGGCGGGCGCGGAGACCCAGTACTTC.

The chain employs TRBV7-2 and TRBJ2-7; D is perhaps TRBD1 or TRBD2 (6 bases each). The germline V and J ends were trimmed by 1 base and 3 bases, with 13 bases remaining between them. Germline lookup yields CDR1 SGHTA and CDR2 FQGNSA. The CDR3 has 15 residues. This CDR3 reads CASSLVSGADYEQYF. CDR3 nucleotides: TGTGCCAGCAGCTTAGTATCGGGGGCGGACTACGAGCAGTACTTC.

The rearrangement links TRBV6-1 to TRBJ2-3, with a weak D call TRBD1 (5 bases). Germline V CDR1 and CDR2: MNHNS, SASEGT. This CDR3 contains 14 residues. Trimming took 6 bases from V and 0 from J, leaving 10 bases between them. The CDR3 spells CASSHRSSTDTQYF. CDR3 nucleotides: TGTGCCAGCAGCCACAGGTCTAGCACAGATACGCAGTATTTT.

The chain uses TRBV19 and TRBJ1-5; D is ambiguous. CDR3 size: 13 residues. The germline V and J ends were trimmed by 3 bases and 7 bases, with 10 bases remaining between them. Germline V gene data show CDR1 as LNHDA and CDR2 as SQIVND (reference sequence). For the CDR3, the DNA is TGTGCCAGTAGTATCAGTTTCGTCCAGCCCCAGCATTTT. Translated: CASSISFVQPQHF. Supplemented by reference TRBV19 and TRBJ1-5, the full variable domain reads DGGITQSPKYLFRKEGQNVTLSCEQNLNHDAMYWYRQDPGQGLRLIYYSQIVNDFQKGDIAEGYSVSREKKESFPLTVTSAQKNPTAFYLCASSISFVQPQHFGDGTRLSIL.

CDR3 bases: TGTGCCAGCAGCTTACAGAGCTATGGCTACACCTTC. Its translation: CASSLQSYGYTF. The rearrangement links TRBV7-3 to TRBJ1-2; no firm D call. Germline-derived CDR1 and CDR2 are SGHTA and FQGTGA. The CDR3 sequence is 12 residues long. Trimming took off 2 bases at V and 4 bases at J, with 5 bases between the two ends.

The chain has TRBV21-1 and TRBJ1-2. TRBV21-1 is a pseudogene locus. The CDR3 length is 12 residues. Here the CDR3 DNA reads TGTGCCAGCAGCAAAGAAGCCCAAAGCTACACCTTC. It translates to CASSKEAQSYTF.

The chain uses TRBV6-1 and TRBJ1-3; D is uncertain. There are 18 residues in the CDR3. Trimming shortened V by 1 base and J by 0 bases, and 16 bases separated the two germline ends. CDR1 and CDR2 from the germline V gene are MNHNS and SASEGT. The CDR3 DNA reads as TGTGCCAGCAGTGAAGGGTCTTATTATAACCCCTCTGGAAACACCATATATTTT. The encoded protein is CASSEGSYYNPSGNTIYF.

V gene TRBV5-1 combines with J gene TRBJ2-7; 7 bases are shared with TRBD1. This CDR3 has 14 amino acids. V dropped 0 bases and J dropped 5; count of bases not matched to a gene: 5. CDR1 is SGHRS, CDR2 YFSETQ, per germline. CDR3 sequence reads: CASSLGQGFDEQYF. The DNA for the CDR3 is TGCGCCAGCAGCTTGGGACAGGGCTTCGACGAGCAGTACTTC.

This chain links TRBV7-2 with TRBJ1-5; TRBD1 might be the D (6 bases). CDR1 and CDR2 (germline): SGHTA, FQGNSA. This CDR3 has 14 amino acids. V gave up 3 bases and J gave up 7 bases, with 13 bases separating them. This CDR3 reads CASSFNGGLQPQHF. The DNA for the CDR3 is TGTGCCAGCAGCTTTAACGGGGGGCTGCAGCCCCAGCATTTT.